This T cell receptor beta chain was captured in a study of blood T cells in healthy people across ages. A J-beta primer mix and a sample-barcoded 5' primer were used in a second PCR of roughly 7 to 12 cycles. TCRdb analysed the 5' RACE reads with MiXCR anew, one entry per CDR3 protein. The sample has about 1 million distinct CDR3 sequences, around 43% seen once. Drawn from each donor were approximately 9.5 milliliters of peripheral blood. The material sequenced was blood. The sequence came from a woman aged 60-70 years in good health.

Written as DNA, the CDR3 is TGTGCCAGCAGCTTGCAGGGGGAAGACACTGAAGCTTTCTTT. Protein: CASSLQGEDTEAFF. The chain employs TRBV7-9 and TRBJ1-1, with TRBD1 matching over 7 bases. J lost 3 bases, V lost 3 bases, and 4 bases had no gene match. Germline lookup yields CDR1 SEHNR and CDR2 FQNEAQ (reference sequence). CDR3 length equals 14 residues.